One T cell receptor beta chain is described in this entry. Its antigen is undetermined. Use of 60 Vbeta and 13 Jbeta primers characterized the PCR. Measured with immunoSEQ multiplex PCR; TCRdb has only the in-frame clones, and not every one. The sample table includes about 49,000 clones. This specimen belongs to a study of cytomegalovirus exposure and HLA in healthy donors. Whole-study findings and limits: In a later analysis, common viral pathogens appeared linked to several of the most significant clusters. Presence/absence analyses took donor sequencing depth as roughly uniform. Prior analysis indicated that the majority of TCR beta V segments exhibited productivity approximately 90% or approximately 30% of the time.

Trimming removed 10 bases at V and 3 bases at J, with 18 bases between. Germline V gene sequence: CDR1 MDHEN, CDR2 SYDVKM. CDR3 length equals 14 residues. This clonotype was obtained from a man aged 18-30 years in good health and CMV-seropositive. The rearrangement joins TRBV28 to TRBJ1-2, with D maybe TRBD1 (5 bases). Sequencing was done on a sample of PBMCs. CDR3 residues: CATLLAGRHYGYTF. In nucleotides, the CDR3 is TGTGCCACACTATTGGCAGGGAGGCACTATGGCTACACCTTC.